The rows below give T cell receptor beta chains drawn from one sample of a study of control samples from healthy donors and cancer patients. Using immunoSEQ multiplex PCR, the repertoire was profiled, and TCRdb retains in-frame clones only, with some absent. The sample lists about 95,000 clones, approximately 93% occurring once. Specimen: blood. These receptors were collected from a woman aged 30 to 39 in good health. Each CDR3 is given with its conserved first and last residue. A D gene is named only where the DNA matches it firmly. Expanded clones are given a class, and other clones once, few, many or no size at all.

cdr3_nt cdr3_aa j_call cdr3_length clone_size v_call d_call
TGTGCCAGCAGCTTACCCGGGAGGTCTGGCGAGCAGTACTTC CASSLPGRSGEQYF TRBJ2-7 14 . TRBV11-2 TRBD2
TGTGCCAGCAGCCAAGTAAGGGGGTACGGTGAAAAACTGTTTTTT CASSQVRGYGEKLFF TRBJ1-4 15 . TRBV3-1/TRBV3-2 .
TGTGCCAGCAGCTTCAGCGGGAGCTACAATGAGCAGTTCTTC CASSFSGSYNEQFF TRBJ2-1 14 . TRBV7-2 TRBD2
TGTGCCAGCAGCAAGCGGGGGCCTGGTACGCAGTATTTT CASSKRGPGTQYF TRBJ2-3 13 . TRBV6-5 TRBD2
TGTGCCAGCAGTGCTCGACTAGCGGGAGGGCTTGTGGGTGTGACCATTCAGTACTTC CASSARLAGGLVGVTIQYF TRBJ2-4 19 once TRBV2 TRBD2
TGTGCCAGCAGCAGACCGACTAGCGGGTTATCCTACGAGCAGTACTTC CASSRPTSGLSYEQYF TRBJ2-7 16 . TRBV4-2 TRBD2
TGTGCCAGCAGCCGACTAGCGGGGACGTACGAGCAGTACTTC CASSRLAGTYEQYF TRBJ2-7 14 . TRBV3-1/TRBV3-2 TRBD2
TGTGCCAGCAGCCCCGGGACAGGGGGATCCGGGGAGCTGTTTTTT CASSPGTGGSGELFF TRBJ2-2 15 . TRBV7-3 TRBD1
TGTGCCAGCAGCTCGGGTGTGGCTGGAAACACCATATATTTT CASSSGVAGNTIYF TRBJ1-3 14 . TRBV7-2 .
TGTGCCAGCTCACCACCCAAACTAGGTCCCAAAAACATTCAGTACTTC CASSPPKLGPKNIQYF TRBJ2-4 16 . TRBV18 .
TGTGCCAGCAGCTTGTTATACGGAAGCACAGATACGCAGTATTTT CASSLLYGSTDTQYF TRBJ2-3 15 . TRBV5-8 .
TGCGCCAGCAGCCAAGGGGCGGGGGGCTACACCTTC CASSQGAGGYTF TRBJ1-2 12 . TRBV4-1 .
TGCGCCAGCAGCTTGGCCGGTGATGTGGGGTACGCCCTAAAGCCCCAGCATTTT CASSLAGDVGYALKPQHF TRBJ1-5 18 . TRBV5-1 .
TGTGCCAGCAGTGAAGCGTGGGGGAGGGAAAATTCACCCCTCCACTTT CASSEAWGRENSPLHF TRBJ1-6 16 . TRBV6-1 .
TGTGCCAGTATGCAGGGCGTCTATGGCTACACCTTC CASMQGVYGYTF TRBJ1-2 12 . TRBV19 .
TGCGCCAGCAGCTTGGACAGGGGGCGAAGGCCCCTCCACTTT CASSLDRGRRPLHF TRBJ1-6 14 . TRBV5-1 TRBD1
TGTGCCAGCAGCTTCTCCAGTCAGGGCTACACCTTC CASSFSSQGYTF TRBJ1-2 12 . TRBV7-9 .
TGTGCCAGCAGTTTAAATGGCCTTTCCTACGAGCAGTACTTC CASSLNGLSYEQYF TRBJ2-7 14 . TRBV27 .
TGTGCCAGCACCCCATTCCAGGGGAACACTGAAGCTTTCTTT CASTPFQGNTEAFF TRBJ1-1 14 . TRBV6-5 .
TGTGCCAGCAGCGACCGGCCGGGGAATTACGAGCAGTACTTC CASSDRPGNYEQYF TRBJ2-7 14 . TRBV2 .
TGTGCCAGCGCAGCGCAGGGTAATAGCAATCAGCCCCAGCATTTT CASAAQGNSNQPQHF TRBJ1-5 15 . TRBV7-2 .
TGTGCCAGCAGCTTGGAAGCTTCGGTCCATGGCTATGGCTACACCTTC CASSLEASVHGYGYTF TRBJ1-2 16 . TRBV5-5 .
TGTGCCAGCAGCTTGGTGGGTGTGTCTGGAAACACCATATATTTT CASSLVGVSGNTIYF TRBJ1-3 15 . TRBV5-8 .
TGCGCCAGCAGCCAAGAAAGGGGAGGGCTCTTCTTCGGGCCCCAGCATTTT CASSQERGGLFFGPQHF TRBJ1-5 17 . TRBV4-1 .